This entry concerns a single TCR beta chain. Its specificity is not known. Central memory, naive, regulatory and stem cell-like memory CD4+ cells were sorted by CD45RO/CCR7/CD25/CD127/CD95/CD27. The data were taken from a study of beta chain features in type 1 diabetes. Study outcomes and limitations: Shorter templates might be favored by PCR, and equally so in patients and in controls. TCRB CDR3s were moderately but significantly shorter in Type 1 diabetes patients in all four CD4+ subsets.

Expressed TCRB transcripts were sequenced after all isolated RNA was converted to cDNA. The protocol was immunoSEQ multiplex PCR, while the TCRdb copy is restricted to in-frame clones and leaves out a portion. The sample consists of under 400,000 clones, approximately 15% of them appearing once. V was pared by 5 bases and J by 10 bases, with 18 bases between. Germline V gene data show CDR1 as MNHEY and CDR2 as SVGAGI. This CDR3 is 14 amino acids long. The chain carries TRBV6-5 and TRBJ2-1; D possibly matches TRBD1 or TRBD2 (5 bases each). The TCR sequence derives from a young man in good health. The sequenced material came from central memory CD4+ T cells from blood. The CDR3 DNA is TGTGCCAGCAGTCCCCCGGGACGGAGTAGGGAGCAGTTCTTC. Translation gives CASSPPGRSREQFF.